This TCR beta chain was found in a study of high-grade serous ovarian cancer treatment subgroups. Study details: Samples averaged around 14,000 reads and roughly 7,700 unique TCR beta rearrangements. Whole-study results and caveats: Higher neoantigen levels went with greater TCR clonal relatedness.

The tumor samples were collected prior to definitive surgery or chemotherapy. The repertoire was sequenced with immunoSEQ multiplex PCR; TCRdb's copy has only in-frame clones and lacks some. The sample has approximately 2,600 clones, roughly 80% seen once. V lost 3 bases to trimming and J lost 8 bases; unmatched junction nucleotides: 2. The germline V gene encodes CDR1 KGHSH and CDR2 LQKENI. The CDR3 spans 14 residues. About this clone: Its antigen is currently unknown.

The receptor was derived from a human donor with high-grade serous ovarian cancer. Source material: tumor tissue. V and J are TRBV18 and TRBJ1-4, with 11 bases identical to TRBD1. This CDR3 is CASSPGQGAEKLFF. The CDR3 bases are TGTGCCAGCTCACCCGGACAGGGGGCAGAAAAACTGTTTTTT.